Listed below are T cell receptor beta chains from one sample, sequenced in a study of shared clonotypes between healthy human individuals. TCRdb keeps only in-frame clones here, not all; method: immunoSEQ multiplex PCR. The profile covers hundreds of thousands of clones, with 95% to 98% appearing a single time and 0.3% taken by the ten largest. Sequenced input: naive CD8+ T cells sorted from blood. Receptors were obtained from a man under 40 in good health. The CDR3 runs from the conserved cysteine through the conserved F or W. D genes are given only for firm matches. Size is omitted from some rows. Given values are once, few, many or a class for expanded clones.

J,D,V,size,DNA,CDR3
TRBJ2-3,TRBD2,TRBV29-1,NA,TGCAGCGTTTGCTTACTAGCGGCTAGCACAGATACGCAGTATTTT,CSVCLLAASTDTQYF
TRBJ2-1,TRBD1,TRBV4-3,once,TGCGCCAGCAGCCGGGGCGCAGGGGGCTATGAGCAGTTCTTC,CASSRGAGGYEQFF
TRBJ2-1,NA,TRBV20-1,NA,TGCAGTGCTAGAAATGTTGAGCAGTTCTTC,CSARNVEQFF
TRBJ2-1,NA,TRBV14,NA,TGTGCCAGCAGCCTCTACGAAACAAATGAGCAGTTCTTC,CASSLYETNEQFF
TRBJ1-1,NA,TRBV5-6,NA,TGTGCCAGCAGCTTGGGACAGATGGAAGCTTTCTTT,CASSLGQMEAFF
TRBJ1-2,NA,TRBV10-3,NA,TGTGCCATCAGTGGGGGACGGACGAACTATGGCTACACCTTC,CAISGGRTNYGYTF
TRBJ2-1,TRBD1,TRBV7-9,NA,TGTGCCAGCAGCTTACCCGGACAGGGGGCGCGTAATGAGCAGTTCTTC,CASSLPGQGARNEQFF
TRBJ1-1,NA,TRBV7-9,NA,TGTGCCAGCAGCTCCTATACATTGGGGGGATGGGCTTTCTTT,CASSSYTLGGWAFF
TRBJ1-5,NA,TRBV6-1,once,TGTGCCAGCGAGGGGACATTGGCCCAGCATTTT,CASEGTLAQHF
TRBJ2-3,TRBD2,TRBV7-9,NA,TGTGCGAGCCGGGACTATCCCACAGATACGCAGTATTTT,CASRDYPTDTQYF
TRBJ2-7,TRBD2,TRBV4-1,NA,TGCGCCAGCAGCCAAGCGCTAGCGGCCACCTACGAGCAGTACTTC,CASSQALAATYEQYF
TRBJ1-5,NA,TRBV6-5,NA,TGTGCCAGCAGTTACTCAGCGCCGGGTCTTAATCAGCCCCAGCATTTT,CASSYSAPGLNQPQHF
TRBJ1-1,NA,TRBV6-6,NA,TGTGCCAGCAGTTACCACGGGGACACTGAAGCTTTCTTT,CASSYHGDTEAFF